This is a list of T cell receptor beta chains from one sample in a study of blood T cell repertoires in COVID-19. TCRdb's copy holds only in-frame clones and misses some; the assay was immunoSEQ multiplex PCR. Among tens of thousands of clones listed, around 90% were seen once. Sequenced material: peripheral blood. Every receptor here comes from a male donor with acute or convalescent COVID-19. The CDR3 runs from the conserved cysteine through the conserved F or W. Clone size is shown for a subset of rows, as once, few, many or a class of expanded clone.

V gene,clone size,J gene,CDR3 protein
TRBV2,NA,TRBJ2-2,CASSETSSGGATGELFF
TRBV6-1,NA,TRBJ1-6,CASSPVLYNSPLHF
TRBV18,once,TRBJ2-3,CASSPPYLPTDTQYF
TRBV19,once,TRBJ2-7,CASSSRTGTGASEQYF
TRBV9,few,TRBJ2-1,CASSAPAGGGSGEQFF
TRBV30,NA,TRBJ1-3,CAWSPLTIAGNTIYF
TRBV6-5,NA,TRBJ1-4,CASSLRATNEKLFF
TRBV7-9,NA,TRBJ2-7,CASSLAPRPGFHYEQYF
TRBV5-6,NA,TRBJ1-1,CASSPGGPYAANTEAFF
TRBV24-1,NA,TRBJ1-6,CATRTPDIPSSYNSPLHF
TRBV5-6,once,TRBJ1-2,CASSLVRPGQGAGGYTF
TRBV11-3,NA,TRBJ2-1,CASSWDRTYNEQFF
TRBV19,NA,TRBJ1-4,CASCGAGTTNEKLFF
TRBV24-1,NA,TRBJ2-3,CATSDRTSGGQDTQYF
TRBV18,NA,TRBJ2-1,CASSPGAPYNEQFF
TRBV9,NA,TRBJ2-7,CASSATGTGGPYEQYF
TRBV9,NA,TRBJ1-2,CASSVTGQGYGGYTF
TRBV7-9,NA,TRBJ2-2,CASSSGTSGAGELFF
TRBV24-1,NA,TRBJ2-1,CATSDYGGLEQFF
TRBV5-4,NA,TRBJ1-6,CASSPRFGTGFGALHF
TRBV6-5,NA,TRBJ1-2,CASSSQGGYGYTF
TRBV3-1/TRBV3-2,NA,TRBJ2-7,CASSQESGMPYEQYF
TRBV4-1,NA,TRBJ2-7,CASSQGLTTEQYF
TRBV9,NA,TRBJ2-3,CASSTGIGTDTQYF
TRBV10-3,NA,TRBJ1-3,CAITGQWGSGNTIYF
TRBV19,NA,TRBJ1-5,CASSTRTTVSNQPQHF
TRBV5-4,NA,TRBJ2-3,CASSLVADTQYF
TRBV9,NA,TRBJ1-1,CASSVDLGTGHTEAFF
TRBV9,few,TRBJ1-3,CASSQLGGGAGNTIYF